These T cell receptor beta chains were read from a single sample in a study of a mutant IDH1 vaccine in newly diagnosed glioma. The table came from immunoSEQ multiplex PCR; TCRdb's copy has only in-frame clones and leaves some out. The sample yields about 64,000 clones, approximately 84% seen once. No antigens are known for them. Sample: PBMCs, taken from a glioma patient whose treatment included an IDH1 peptide vaccine. Receptors were obtained from a woman between 50 and 59 years old with glioma. CDR3s leave out the opening cysteine and the closing phenylalanine or tryptophan. A D gene is named only where the DNA matches it firmly. Clone size appears in some rows only: once, few, many, or a class for an expanded clone.

J	size	V	D	CDR3
TRBJ2-1	.	TRBV27	.	ASSLGAVPYNEQF
TRBJ1-2	.	TRBV5-1	.	ATSRGTGSDYGYT
TRBJ1-5	once	TRBV7-9	.	ASSMGGANQPQH
TRBJ1-3	few	TRBV5-6	.	ASSSFQSRRSGNTIY
TRBJ1-5	.	TRBV27	.	ASSRTGEDQPQH
TRBJ1-3	.	TRBV28	.	ASSFRDFVFGNTIY
TRBJ2-1	.	TRBV9	.	ASSVDGLEKQF
TRBJ2-1	.	TRBV12-5	TRBD1	ASGLGGTGVRGRQF
TRBJ1-3	.	TRBV6-5	.	ATKRGATGNTIY
TRBJ1-2	.	TRBV5-1	.	ASSLDVGGSGYT
TRBJ1-1	few	TRBV19	.	ASSIPGLRNTEAF
TRBJ2-7	.	TRBV7-2	.	ASSILGIWYEQY
TRBJ2-2	.	TRBV7-2	.	ASSKQGSTGELF
TRBJ2-3	once	TRBV27	.	ASTKGGRITDTQY
TRBJ2-7	.	TRBV4-2	.	ASSLEPEGTYEQY
TRBJ1-6	.	TRBV6-1	.	ASSVTGSYNSPLH
TRBJ2-3	.	TRBV28	TRBD2	ASSPPQTSGGVRDTQY
TRBJ1-2	.	TRBV7-9	TRBD1	ASSPLSGGNGYT
TRBJ2-2	.	TRBV7-2	.	ASSLARTDYTGELF
TRBJ2-3	.	TRBV6-6	.	ASSYPSYPADTQY
TRBJ1-4	.	TRBV6-5	TRBD1	ASSWDRRNEKLF
TRBJ1-1	.	TRBV4-1	.	ASSLPGGRIEAF
TRBJ1-1	.	TRBV27	.	ASSLDSSRVGEAF
TRBJ1-1	.	TRBV18	.	ASSPQTRMNTEAF
TRBJ1-2	.	TRBV9	TRBD1	ASSVGTGGAGGYT
TRBJ2-2	.	TRBV5-4	.	ASSLGGRGTGELF
TRBJ2-7	.	TRBV29-1	TRBD1	SVAGPRTGITYEQY
TRBJ2-5	.	TRBV27	TRBD1	ASSLSGGGQGAKTQY
TRBJ1-3	few	TRBV6-1	.	ASTQGSSGNTIY
TRBJ1-3	.	TRBV4-2	.	ASSQEGYTIY
TRBJ1-2	.	TRBV5-5	TRBD1	ASRVRTGLVDYGYT
TRBJ2-7	once	TRBV28	TRBD2	ASSLGTSGGARGD
TRBJ1-3	.	TRBV9	.	ASSVGGVSPGNTIY
TRBJ2-1	.	TRBV9	.	ASSVAGLGYNEQF
TRBJ1-1	.	TRBV6-7	.	ASSYSLTINTEAF
TRBJ2-7	.	TRBV4-1	TRBD2	ASSRHILAGGSYEQY
TRBJ2-5	.	TRBV9	TRBD2	ASSALAGDQETQY
TRBJ1-1	.	TRBV2	.	ASVMYMNTEAF
TRBJ2-7	.	TRBV5-6	.	ASTYDAKGQAYEQY
TRBJ2-2	.	TRBV6-5	TRBD1	ASSETGFTGELF
TRBJ2-4	.	TRBV5-6	.	ASSLAVGAKNIQY
TRBJ1-6	few	TRBV18	.	ASSPSSGGDSPLH
TRBJ1-5	.	TRBV5-1	.	ASTWTASNQPQH
TRBJ1-2	.	TRBV5-4	TRBD1	ASSGDRGSNYGYT
TRBJ2-7	.	TRBV29-1	TRBD1	SVRQGDLNEQY
TRBJ2-7	.	TRBV4-3	.	ASSRDPSNEQY
TRBJ2-7	once	TRBV2	.	ASSTQGVGSYEQY
TRBJ2-7	.	TRBV27	TRBD1	ASSLPAGQGHEQY
TRBJ1-5	.	TRBV19	.	ASTRSGVAQPQH
TRBJ1-6	.	TRBV7-2	.	ASSLGGVGWSYNSPLH
TRBJ2-2	.	TRBV5-1	.	ASSFGRENTGELF
TRBJ2-7	.	TRBV11-3	TRBD2	ASSLGGGNYEQY
TRBJ2-7	.	TRBV5-4	.	ASSTGTDYEQY
TRBJ2-7	once	TRBV30	.	VLQGYEQY
TRBJ1-3	.	TRBV30	TRBD1	AWSDRASSGNTIY